This T cell receptor (beta chain) originates from a study of T-cell reconstitution after alpha-beta-depleted transplantation in children. Unique molecular identifiers were incorporated into the prepared TCRbeta library. One entry per CDR3 protein, called by TCRdb with MiXCR from the PCR reads. The table has hundreds of thousands of distinct CDR3 sequences, approximately 16% seen once; the top ten hold 0.85% to 1.3%. The V end was cut by 5 bases, the J end by 1 base, with 17 bases between. CDR3 length: 16 amino acids. In this sample, this clonotype turned up many times. This sequence was found in a human donor who donated a stem cell graft to a child with acute myeloid leukemia. The gene calls are TRBV12-3 or TRBV12-4 and TRBJ1-1, with D perhaps TRBD1 (5 bases). Here the sequenced sample was PBMCs from the stem cell graft donor, taken from the stem cell graft. The CDR3 DNA reads as TGTGCCAGCAGTCCCCGGGGGGAGGGTGGGAACACTGAAGCTTTCTTT. It translates to CASSPRGEGGNTEAFF.